This T cell receptor beta chain was captured in a study of regulatory T cells in long-lasting Graves disease. Time point given: newly diagnosed GD, antithyroid drugs for less than 3 months. RNA extracted from PBMCs served as the sequencing template. Trimming cost V 9 bases and J 3 bases, with 15 bases left between them. Looked up from germline, CDR1 is MGHDK and CDR2 is SYGVNS. The CDR3 is 14 residues long. The TCR beta library used iRepertoire HTBI primers with Arm-PCR amplification of CDR3. Using its own MiXCR run on the multiplex PCR reads, TCRdb lists one record per CDR3 protein. Among approximately 360,000 distinct CDR3 sequences listed, about 11% were seen once. The same data also contributed to another study, on T cells in Graves' hyperthyroidism and ophthalmopathy.

The genes are TRBV25-1 and TRBJ2-1; the D gene is possibly TRBD1 (6 bases). This sample comprised peripheral blood mononuclear cells (PBMCs), obtained at new diagnosis, from a patient treated with antithyroid drugs. This sequence was found in a woman between 18 and 29 years old with Graves disease. CDR3: CARRGTRDYNEQFF. The CDR3 region has the DNA TGTGCCAGAAGAGGGACACGAGACTACAATGAGCAGTTCTTC. Combining the CDR3 with reference TRBV25-1 and TRBJ2-1 gives the whole variable domain EADIYQTPRYLVIGTGKKITLECSQTMGHDKMYWYQQDPGMELHLIHYSYGVNSTEKGDLSSESTVSRIRTEHFPLTLESARPSHTSQYLCARRGTRDYNEQFFGPGTRLTVL.